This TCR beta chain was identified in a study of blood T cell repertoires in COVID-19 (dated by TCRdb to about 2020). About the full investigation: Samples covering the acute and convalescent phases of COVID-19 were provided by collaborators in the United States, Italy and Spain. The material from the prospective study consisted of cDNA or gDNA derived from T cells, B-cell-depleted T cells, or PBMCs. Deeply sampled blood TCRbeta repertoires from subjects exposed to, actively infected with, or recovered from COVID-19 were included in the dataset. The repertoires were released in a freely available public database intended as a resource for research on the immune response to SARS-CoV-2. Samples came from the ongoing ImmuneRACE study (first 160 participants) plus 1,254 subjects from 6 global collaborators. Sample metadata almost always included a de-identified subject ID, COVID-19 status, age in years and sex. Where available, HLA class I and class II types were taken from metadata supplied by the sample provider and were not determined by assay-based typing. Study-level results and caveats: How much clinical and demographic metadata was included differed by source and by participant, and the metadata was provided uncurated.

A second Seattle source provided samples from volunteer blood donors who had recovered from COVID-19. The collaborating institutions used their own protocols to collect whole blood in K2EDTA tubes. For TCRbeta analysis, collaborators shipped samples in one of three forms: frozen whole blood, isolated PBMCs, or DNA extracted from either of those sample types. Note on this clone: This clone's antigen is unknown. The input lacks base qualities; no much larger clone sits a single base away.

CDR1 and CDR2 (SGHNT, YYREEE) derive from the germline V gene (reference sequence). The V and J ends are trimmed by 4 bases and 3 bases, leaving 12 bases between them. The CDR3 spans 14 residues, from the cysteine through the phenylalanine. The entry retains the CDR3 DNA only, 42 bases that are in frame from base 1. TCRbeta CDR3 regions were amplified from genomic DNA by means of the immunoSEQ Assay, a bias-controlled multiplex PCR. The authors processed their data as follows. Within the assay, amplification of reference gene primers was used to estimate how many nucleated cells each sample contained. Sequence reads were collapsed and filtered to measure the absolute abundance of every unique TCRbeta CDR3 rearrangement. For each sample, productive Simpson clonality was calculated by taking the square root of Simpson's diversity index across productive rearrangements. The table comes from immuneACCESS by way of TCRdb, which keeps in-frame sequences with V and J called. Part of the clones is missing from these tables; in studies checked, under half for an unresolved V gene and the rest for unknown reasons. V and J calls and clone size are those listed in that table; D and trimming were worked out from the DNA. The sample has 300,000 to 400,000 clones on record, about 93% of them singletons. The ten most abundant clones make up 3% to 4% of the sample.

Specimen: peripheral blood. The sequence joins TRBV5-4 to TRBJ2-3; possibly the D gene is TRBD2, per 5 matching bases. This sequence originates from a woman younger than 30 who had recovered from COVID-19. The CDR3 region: CASSGPGWTDTQYF. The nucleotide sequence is TGTGCCAGCAGCGGTCCGGGGTGGACAGATACGCAGTATTTT.